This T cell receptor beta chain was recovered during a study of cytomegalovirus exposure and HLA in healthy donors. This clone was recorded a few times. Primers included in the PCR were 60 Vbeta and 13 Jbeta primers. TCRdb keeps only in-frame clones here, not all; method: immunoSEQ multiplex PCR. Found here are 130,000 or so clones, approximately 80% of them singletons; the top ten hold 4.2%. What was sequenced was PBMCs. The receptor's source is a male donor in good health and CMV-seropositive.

The CDR3 DNA follows: TGCGCCAGCAGCCATACAGGGGACTATGGCTACACCTTC. This gives the protein CASSHTGDYGYTF. The J gene is TRBJ1-2, the V gene TRBV4-1; 7 nucleotides match TRBD1. The ends lost 3 bases at V and 3 bases at J; junction bases unmatched: 1. Per germline, CDR1 MGHRA and CDR2 YSYEKL. The CDR3 loop spans 13 amino acids.